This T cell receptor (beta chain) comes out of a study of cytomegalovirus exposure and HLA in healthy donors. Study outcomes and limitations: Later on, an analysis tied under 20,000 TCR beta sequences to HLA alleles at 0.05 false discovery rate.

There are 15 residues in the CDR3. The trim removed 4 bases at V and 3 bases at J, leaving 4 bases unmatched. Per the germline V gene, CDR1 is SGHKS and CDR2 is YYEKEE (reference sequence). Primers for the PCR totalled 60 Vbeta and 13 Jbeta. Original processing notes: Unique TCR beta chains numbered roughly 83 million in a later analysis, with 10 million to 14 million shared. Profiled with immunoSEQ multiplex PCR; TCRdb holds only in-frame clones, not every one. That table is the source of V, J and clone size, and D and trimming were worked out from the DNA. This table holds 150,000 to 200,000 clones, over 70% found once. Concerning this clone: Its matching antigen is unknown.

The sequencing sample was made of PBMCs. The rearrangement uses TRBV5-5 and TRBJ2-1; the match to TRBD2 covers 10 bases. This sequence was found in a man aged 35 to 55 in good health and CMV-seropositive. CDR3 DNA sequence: TGTGCCAGCAGCCTGGGACTAGCGAACTACAATGAGCAGTTCTTC. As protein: CASSLGLANYNEQFF.